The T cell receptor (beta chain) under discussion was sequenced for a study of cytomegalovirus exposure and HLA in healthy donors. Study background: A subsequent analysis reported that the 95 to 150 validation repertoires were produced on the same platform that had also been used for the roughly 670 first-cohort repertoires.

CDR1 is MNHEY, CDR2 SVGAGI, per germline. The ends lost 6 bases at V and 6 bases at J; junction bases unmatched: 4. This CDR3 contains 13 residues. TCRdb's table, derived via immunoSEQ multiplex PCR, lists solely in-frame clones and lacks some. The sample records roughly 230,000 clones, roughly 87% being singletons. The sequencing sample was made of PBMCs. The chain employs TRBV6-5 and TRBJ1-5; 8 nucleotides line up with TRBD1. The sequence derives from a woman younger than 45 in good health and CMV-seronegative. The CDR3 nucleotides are TGTGCCAGCAGCTCAGGGGGCGGTCAGCCCCAGCATTTT. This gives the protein CASSSGGGQPQHF.